The next 6 T cell receptor beta chains were all read from a single sample in a study of memory CD4+ T cells and cytomegalovirus serostatus. Single viable CD3+CD4+CD8-CD45RO+ cells were sorted as the memory CD4+ T cells. Sequencing used immunoSEQ multiplex PCR; TCRdb keeps in-frame clones, though not all of them. The data contain 84,000 or so clones, around 80% of them singletons. The sample comprised memory CD4+ T cells from blood. These receptor sequences come from an adult in good health and CMV-seronegative.

Comments on this clone: One junction end disagrees with the germline gene, perhaps due to a read error. The V and J genes are TRBV4-3 and TRBJ1-1; D unresolved. CDR1 LGHNA and CDR2 YSLEER come from the germline V gene. This CDR3 spans 17 amino acids. This chain's CDR3 is CASSQDLRGRGNNEAFF. In DNA, the CDR3 is TGCGCCAGCAGCCAAGATCTGCGAGGGAGAGGTAACAATGAAGCTTTCTTT.

The J gene is TRBJ1-2, the V gene TRBV7-9; a weak D match, TRBD1 (6 bases). This CDR3 contains 15 residues. V was shortened by 5 bases and J by 8 bases, with 21 bases between the two germline ends. Germline assignment: CDR1 SEHNR and CDR2 FQNEAQ (reference sequence). This chain's CDR3 is CASSPLGADKDGYTF. The CDR3, as DNA: TGTGCCAGCAGCCCCCTGGGGGCCGACAAGGACGGCTACACCTTC.

The J gene is TRBJ2-7, the V gene TRBV18; D possibly corresponds to TRBD1 (6 bases). The CDR3 is 14 residues long. Germline V gives CDR1 KGHSH, CDR2 LQKENI. V gave up 3 bases and J gave up 5 bases, with 14 bases separating them. In DNA, the CDR3 is TGTGCCAGCTCACCTACACAGGGAGAACACGAGCAGTACTTC. Encoded protein: CASSPTQGEHEQYF.

This clone showed up just a few times. Other DNA sequences of this sample code for an identical CDR3. This chain connects TRBV2 to TRBJ2-7; D gene unclear. CDR3 length: 11 residues. Per germline, CDR1 SNHLY and CDR2 FYNNEI. V lost 3 bases and J 5 bases, leaving 5 bases between the germline ends. The CDR3 nucleotides are TGTGCCAGCAGTGATTTGGACGAGCAGTACTTC. It yields the protein CASSDLDEQYF.

The rearrangement joins TRBV30 to TRBJ1-4, with a weak D call TRBD1 (5 bases). Trimming removed 1 base at V and 8 bases at J, with 11 bases between. Germline CDR1 GTSNPN, CDR2 SVGIG (reference sequence). The CDR3 is 13 residues long. CDR3 DNA sequence: TGTGCCTGGAGTGGGGACGCCAGGGAAAAACTGTTTTTT. Translated, it gives CAWSGDAREKLFF.

V usage is TRBV19 and J usage is TRBJ1-5; maybe TRBD1 (5 bases). Germline CDR1 LNHDA, CDR2 SQIVND (reference sequence). The CDR3 sequence is 14 residues long. Trimming removed 2 bases from V and 1 base from J, with 6 bases in between. The CDR3 is CASSIRDSNQPQHF. The CDR3 coding sequence is TGTGCCAGTAGTATAAGGGACAGCAATCAGCCCCAGCATTTT.